This TCR beta chain came from a study of T-cell memory formation after mild COVID-19. TCRdb itself ran the 5' RACE reads through MiXCR, one entry per CDR3 protein. The sample includes under 200,000 distinct CDR3 sequences, about 28% of them seen just once. The CDR3 loop spans 15 amino acids. Trimming removed 2 bases from V and 7 bases from J, with 15 bases in between. This sequence joins TRBV12-3 or TRBV12-4 and TRBJ2-1; D assignment may be TRBD1 or TRBD2 (6 bases each). Sample: PBMCs or a T cell subset sorted from them (not recorded which). The TCR was taken from an adult woman who had mild COVID-19 (a few samples of this study predate the infection). Cell type and time point are not known. The CDR3 DNA reads TGTGCCAGCAGTTTATTGGGGGGCGGAGTGAATGAGCAGTTCTTC. Amino acid sequence: CASSLLGGGVNEQFF.